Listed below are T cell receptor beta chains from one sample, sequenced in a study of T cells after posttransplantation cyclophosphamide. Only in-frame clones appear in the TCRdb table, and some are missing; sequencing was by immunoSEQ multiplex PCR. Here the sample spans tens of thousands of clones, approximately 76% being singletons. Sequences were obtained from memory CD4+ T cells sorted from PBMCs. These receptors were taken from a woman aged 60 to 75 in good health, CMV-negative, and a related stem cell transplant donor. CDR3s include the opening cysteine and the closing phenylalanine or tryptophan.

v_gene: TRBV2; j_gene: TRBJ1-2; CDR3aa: CASSLDRGYGYTF
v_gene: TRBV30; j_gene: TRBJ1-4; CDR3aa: CAWSVNRGNEKLFF
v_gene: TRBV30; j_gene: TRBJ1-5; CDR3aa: CAWRPGGENQPQHF
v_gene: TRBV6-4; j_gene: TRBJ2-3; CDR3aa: CASSPQTGNTDTQYF
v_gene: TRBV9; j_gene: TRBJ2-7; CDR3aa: CASSTDRVSPEQYF
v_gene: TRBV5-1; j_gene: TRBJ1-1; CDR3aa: CASTPGGLPTEAFF
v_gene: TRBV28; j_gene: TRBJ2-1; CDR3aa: CASSPRRGQGNYEQFF
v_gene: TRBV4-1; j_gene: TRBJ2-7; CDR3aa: CASSLSGQGREQYF
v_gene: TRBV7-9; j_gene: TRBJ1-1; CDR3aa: CASSLAVGGDTEAFF
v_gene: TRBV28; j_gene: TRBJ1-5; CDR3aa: CASSPRSYRASVKPSQHF
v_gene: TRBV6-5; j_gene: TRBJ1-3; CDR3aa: CASYEGASGNTIYF
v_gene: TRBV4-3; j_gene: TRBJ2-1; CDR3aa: CASSDRDSYNEQFF
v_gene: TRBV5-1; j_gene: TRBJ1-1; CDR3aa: CASSLGSPRGTEAFF
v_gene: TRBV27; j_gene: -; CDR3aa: CASSFSGASGTYEQYF
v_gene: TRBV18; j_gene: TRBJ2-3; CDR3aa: CASSPPTGITDTQYF
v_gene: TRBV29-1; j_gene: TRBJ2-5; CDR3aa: CSVRQGGGETQYF
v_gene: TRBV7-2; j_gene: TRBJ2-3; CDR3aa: CASSLVGGNTQYF
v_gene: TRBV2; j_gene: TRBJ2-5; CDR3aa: CATTLEEVKTQYF
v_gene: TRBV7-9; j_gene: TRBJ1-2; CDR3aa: CASSLVQGHGYTF
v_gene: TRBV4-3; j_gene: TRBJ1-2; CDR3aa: CASSQAGAGVYGYTF
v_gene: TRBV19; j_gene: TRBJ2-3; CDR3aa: CASTPGQGFSSTDTQYF
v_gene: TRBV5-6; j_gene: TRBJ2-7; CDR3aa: CASSFSGGSDEQYF
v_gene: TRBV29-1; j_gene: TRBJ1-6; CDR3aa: CSVTQGGNSPLHF
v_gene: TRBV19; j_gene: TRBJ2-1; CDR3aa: CASSSQPTSGPNNEQFF
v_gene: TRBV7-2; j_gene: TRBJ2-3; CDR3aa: CASSPGSRDTQYF
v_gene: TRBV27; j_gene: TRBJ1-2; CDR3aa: CASKGGLRSGYTF
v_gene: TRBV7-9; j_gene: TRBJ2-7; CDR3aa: CASSLGLAGTEQYF
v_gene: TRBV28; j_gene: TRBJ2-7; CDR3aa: CASSSLRTVQYF
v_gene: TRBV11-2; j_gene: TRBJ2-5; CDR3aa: CASSQGGKTQYF
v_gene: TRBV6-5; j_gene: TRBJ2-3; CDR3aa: CASSSPHEAQYF
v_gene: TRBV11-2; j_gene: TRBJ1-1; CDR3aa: CASSPHREAFF
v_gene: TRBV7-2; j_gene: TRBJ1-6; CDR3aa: CASRDRVGSPLHF
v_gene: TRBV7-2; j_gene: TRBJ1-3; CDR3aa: CASSPLSGNTIYF
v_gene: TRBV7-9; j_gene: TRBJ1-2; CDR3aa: CASSLAGLYGYTF
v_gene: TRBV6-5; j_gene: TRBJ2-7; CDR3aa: CASSRAGTGATEQYF
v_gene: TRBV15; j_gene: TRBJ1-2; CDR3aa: CATSRGGMGQLGYTF
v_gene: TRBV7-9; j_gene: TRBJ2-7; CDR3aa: CASSPGTGLGEQYF
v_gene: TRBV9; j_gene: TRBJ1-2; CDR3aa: CASSVDAGTYGYTF
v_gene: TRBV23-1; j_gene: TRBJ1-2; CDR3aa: CASSQPEYGYTF
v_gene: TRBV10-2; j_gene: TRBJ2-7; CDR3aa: CASGWRQSSYEQYF
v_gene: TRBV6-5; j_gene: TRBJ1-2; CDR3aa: CASSYAGVYTF
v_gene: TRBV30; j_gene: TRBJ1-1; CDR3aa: CAWSPGQKAFF
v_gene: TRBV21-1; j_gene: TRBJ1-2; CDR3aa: CASSKGSRGPAPGYTF
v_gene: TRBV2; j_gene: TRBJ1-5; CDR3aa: CASRYLGGTNQPQHF